This T cell receptor beta chain came from a study of blood T cell repertoires in COVID-19. About the research overall: From the United States, Italy and Spain came samples of acute and convalescent COVID-19. PBMCs, B-cell-depleted T cells, or T cells provided the cDNA or gDNA that made up the material.

The Seattle patients joined while their infection was active and were tracked longitudinally afterward. This CDR3 has 15 amino acids. Germline values: CDR1 SGDLS, CDR2 YYNGEE. V was clipped by 3 bases and J by 8 bases; unmatched bases: 9. Study processing details: Estimation of nucleated cell counts was performed using reference gene primer amplification. The protocol was immunoSEQ multiplex PCR, while the TCRdb copy is restricted to in-frame clones and leaves out a portion. V, J and clone size reflect that table, while D and trimming were determined from the DNA. The sample contains approximately 77,000 clones, roughly 85% of which appear only once.

The receptor comes from a middle-aged man with COVID-19, enrolled during active disease. The chain joins TRBV9 to TRBJ2-1; TRBD1 aligns across 9 bases. Sequenced material: peripheral blood. CDR3 protein: CASSGRDRVYDEQFF. The CDR3 DNA sequence: TGTGCCAGCAGCGGCCGGGACAGGGTTTACGATGAGCAGTTCTTC.